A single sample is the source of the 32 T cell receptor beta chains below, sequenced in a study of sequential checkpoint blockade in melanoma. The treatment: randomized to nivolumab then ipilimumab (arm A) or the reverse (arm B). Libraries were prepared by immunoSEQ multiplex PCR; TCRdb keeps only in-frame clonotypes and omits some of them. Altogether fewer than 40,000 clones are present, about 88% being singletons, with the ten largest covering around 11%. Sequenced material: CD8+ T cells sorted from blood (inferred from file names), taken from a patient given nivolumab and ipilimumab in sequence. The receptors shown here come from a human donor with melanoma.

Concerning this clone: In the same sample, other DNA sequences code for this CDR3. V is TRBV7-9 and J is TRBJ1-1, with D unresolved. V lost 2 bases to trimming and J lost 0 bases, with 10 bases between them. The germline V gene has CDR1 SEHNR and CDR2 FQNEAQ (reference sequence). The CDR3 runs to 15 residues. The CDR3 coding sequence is TGTGCCAGCAGCTTAACGGCGGAACTGAACACTGAAGCTTTCTTT. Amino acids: CASSLTAELNTEAFF.

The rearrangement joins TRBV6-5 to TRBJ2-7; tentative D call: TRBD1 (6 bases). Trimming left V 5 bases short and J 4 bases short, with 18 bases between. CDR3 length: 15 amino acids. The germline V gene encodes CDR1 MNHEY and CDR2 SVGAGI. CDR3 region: CASSPAGTKSYEQYF. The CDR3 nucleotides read TGTGCCAGCAGTCCTGCCGGGACAAAAAGTTACGAGCAGTACTTC.

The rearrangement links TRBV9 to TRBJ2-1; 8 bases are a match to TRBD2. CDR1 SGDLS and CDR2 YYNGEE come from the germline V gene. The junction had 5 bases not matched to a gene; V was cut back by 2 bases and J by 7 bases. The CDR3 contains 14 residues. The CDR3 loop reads CASSVPGLGNEQFF. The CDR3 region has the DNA TGTGCCAGCAGCGTCCCGGGACTAGGTAATGAGCAGTTCTTC.

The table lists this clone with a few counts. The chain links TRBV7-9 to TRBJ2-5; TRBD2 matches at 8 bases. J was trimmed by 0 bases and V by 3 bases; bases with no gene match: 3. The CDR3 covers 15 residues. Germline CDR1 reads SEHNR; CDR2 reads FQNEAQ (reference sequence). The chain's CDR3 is CASSLSGSYQETQYF. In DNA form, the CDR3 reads TGTGCCAGCAGCTTGAGCGGGAGTTACCAAGAGACCCAGTACTTC.

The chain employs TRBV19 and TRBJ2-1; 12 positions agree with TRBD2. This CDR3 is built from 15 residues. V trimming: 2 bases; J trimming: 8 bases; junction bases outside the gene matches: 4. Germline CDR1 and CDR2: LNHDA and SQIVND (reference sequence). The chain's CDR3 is CASSILGLAGHEQFF. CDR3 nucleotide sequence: TGTGCCAGTAGTATACTTGGACTAGCGGGACATGAGCAGTTCTTC.

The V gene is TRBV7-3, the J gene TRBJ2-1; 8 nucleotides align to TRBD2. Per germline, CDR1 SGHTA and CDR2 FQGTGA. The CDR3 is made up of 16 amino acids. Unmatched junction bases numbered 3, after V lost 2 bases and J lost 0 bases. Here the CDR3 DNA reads TGTGCCAGCAGCTTATCCCTAGCGGGCTCCTACAATGAGCAGTTCTTC. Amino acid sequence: CASSLSLAGSYNEQFF.

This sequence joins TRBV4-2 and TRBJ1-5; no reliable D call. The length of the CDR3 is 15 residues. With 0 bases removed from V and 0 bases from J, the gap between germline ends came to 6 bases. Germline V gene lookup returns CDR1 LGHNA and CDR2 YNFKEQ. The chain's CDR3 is CASSQDRSSNQPQHF. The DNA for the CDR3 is TGTGCCAGCAGCCAAGATAGGAGTAGCAATCAGCCCCAGCATTTT.

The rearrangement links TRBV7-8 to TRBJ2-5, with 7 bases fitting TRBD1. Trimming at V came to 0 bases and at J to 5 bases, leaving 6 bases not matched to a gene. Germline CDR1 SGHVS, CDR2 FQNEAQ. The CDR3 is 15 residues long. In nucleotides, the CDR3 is TGTGCCAGCAGCTTAGCAGGGGGCTTTGCGGAGACCCAGTACTTC. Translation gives CASSLAGGFAETQYF.

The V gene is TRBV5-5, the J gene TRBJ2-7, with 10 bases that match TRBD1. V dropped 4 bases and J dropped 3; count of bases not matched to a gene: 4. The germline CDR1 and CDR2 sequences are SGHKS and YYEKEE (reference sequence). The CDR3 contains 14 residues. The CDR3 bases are TGTGCCAGCAGCCCCTGGACAGGGGGCTACGAGCAGTACTTC. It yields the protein CASSPWTGGYEQYF.

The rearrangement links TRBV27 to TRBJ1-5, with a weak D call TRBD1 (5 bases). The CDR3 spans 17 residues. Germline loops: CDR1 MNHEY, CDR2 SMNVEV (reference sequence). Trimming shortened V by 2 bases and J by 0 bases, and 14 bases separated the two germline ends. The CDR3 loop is CASSLTAGGYSNQPQHF. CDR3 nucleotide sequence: TGTGCCAGCAGTTTAACGGCGGGGGGTTATAGCAATCAGCCCCAGCATTTT.

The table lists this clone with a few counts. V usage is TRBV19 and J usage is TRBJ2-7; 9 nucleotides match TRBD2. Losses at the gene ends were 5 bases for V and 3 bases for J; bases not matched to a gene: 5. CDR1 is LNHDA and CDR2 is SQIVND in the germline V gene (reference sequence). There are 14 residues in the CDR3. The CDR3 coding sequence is TGTGCCAGTAGTCCAGCGGGAGGCGGCTACGAGCAGTACTTC. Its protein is CASSPAGGGYEQYF.

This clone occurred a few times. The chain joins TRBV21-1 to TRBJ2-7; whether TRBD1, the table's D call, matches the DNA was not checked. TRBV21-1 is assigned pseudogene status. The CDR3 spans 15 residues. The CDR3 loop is CASSTGTGGSYEQYF. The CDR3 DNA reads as TGTGCCAGCAGCACCGGGACAGGGGGCTCCTACGAGCAGTACTTC.

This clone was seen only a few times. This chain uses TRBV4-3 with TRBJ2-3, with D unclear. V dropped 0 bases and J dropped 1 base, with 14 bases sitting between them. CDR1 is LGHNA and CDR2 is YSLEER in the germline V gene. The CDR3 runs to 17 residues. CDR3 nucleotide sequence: TGCGCCAGCAGCCAAGATCGAGCCAGCCGGGGCACAGATACGCAGTATTTT. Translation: CASSQDRASRGTDTQYF.

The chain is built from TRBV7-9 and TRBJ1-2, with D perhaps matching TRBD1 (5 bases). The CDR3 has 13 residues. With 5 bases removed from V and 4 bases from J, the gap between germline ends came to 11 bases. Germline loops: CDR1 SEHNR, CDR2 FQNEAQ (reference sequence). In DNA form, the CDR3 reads TGTGCCAGCAGCCCGATGGGGGGCTATGGCTACACCTTC. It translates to CASSPMGGYGYTF.

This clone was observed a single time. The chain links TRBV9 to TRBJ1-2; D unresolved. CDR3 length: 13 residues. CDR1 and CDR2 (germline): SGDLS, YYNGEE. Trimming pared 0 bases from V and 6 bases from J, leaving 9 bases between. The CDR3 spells CASSVAAGNGYTF. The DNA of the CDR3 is TGTGCCAGCAGCGTAGCCGCCGGGAATGGCTACACCTTC.

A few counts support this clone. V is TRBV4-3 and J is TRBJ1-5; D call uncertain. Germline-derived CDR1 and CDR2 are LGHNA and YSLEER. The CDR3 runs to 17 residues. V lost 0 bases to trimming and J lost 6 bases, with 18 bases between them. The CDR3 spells CASSQDRFIREGQPQHF. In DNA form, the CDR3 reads TGCGCCAGCAGCCAAGATCGGTTCATTAGGGAGGGTCAGCCCCAGCATTTT.

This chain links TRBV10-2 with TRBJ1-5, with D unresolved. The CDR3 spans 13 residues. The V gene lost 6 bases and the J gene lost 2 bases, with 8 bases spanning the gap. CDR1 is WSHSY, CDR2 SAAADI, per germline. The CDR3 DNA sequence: TGCGCCAGCAGGGTGGGAGGCAATCAGCCCCAGCATTTT. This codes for CASRVGGNQPQHF.

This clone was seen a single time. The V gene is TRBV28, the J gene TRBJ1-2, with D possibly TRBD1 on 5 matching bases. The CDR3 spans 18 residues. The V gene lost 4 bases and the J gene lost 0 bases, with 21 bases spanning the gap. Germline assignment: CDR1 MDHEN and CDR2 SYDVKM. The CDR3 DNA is TGTGCCAGCAGTTCCCCTCCAGGGATTGGAACAGCTAACTATGGCTACACCTTC. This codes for CASSSPPGIGTANYGYTF.

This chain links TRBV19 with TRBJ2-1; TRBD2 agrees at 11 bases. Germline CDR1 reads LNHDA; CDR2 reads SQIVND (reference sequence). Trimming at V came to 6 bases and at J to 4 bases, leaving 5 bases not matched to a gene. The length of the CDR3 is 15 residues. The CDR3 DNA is TGTGCCAGTAGGGTAGCGGGAGGGCCTTACAATGAGCAGTTCTTC. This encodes CASRVAGGPYNEQFF.

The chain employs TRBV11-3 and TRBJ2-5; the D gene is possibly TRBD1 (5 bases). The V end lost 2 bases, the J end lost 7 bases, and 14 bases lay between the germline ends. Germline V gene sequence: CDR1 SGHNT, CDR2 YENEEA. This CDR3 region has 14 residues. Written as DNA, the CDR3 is TGTGCCAGCAGCTTATATCAGGGTTTCGGGACCCAGTACTTC. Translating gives CASSLYQGFGTQYF.

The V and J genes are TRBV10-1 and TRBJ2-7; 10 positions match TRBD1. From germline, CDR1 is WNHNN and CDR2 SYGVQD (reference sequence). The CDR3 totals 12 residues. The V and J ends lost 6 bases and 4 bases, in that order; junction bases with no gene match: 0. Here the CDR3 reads CASRDRGYEQYV. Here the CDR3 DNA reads TGCGCCAGCAGGGACAGGGGGTACGAGCAGTACGTC.

CDR3 bases: TGTGCCAGCAGCGACCGGGGGGTGAGCTCCTACAATGAGCAGTTCTTC. Amino acid sequence: CASSDRGVSSYNEQFF. This chain connects TRBV13 to TRBJ2-1, with 7 bases lining up with TRBD2. The CDR3 is 16 residues long. The germline CDR1 and CDR2 sequences are PRHDT and FYEKMQ (reference sequence). The V segment lost 5 bases and the J segment 0 bases; nucleotides outside the gene matches: 7.

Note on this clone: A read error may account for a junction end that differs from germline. In nucleotides, the CDR3 is TGTGCCAGCAGCGTAGCTCCAGGGGCTTATGACTACACCTTC. Protein sequence: CASSVAPGAYDYTF. The chain employs TRBV9 and TRBJ1-2, with a weak D call TRBD1 (6 bases). This CDR3 spans 14 amino acids. Germline lookup yields CDR1 SGDLS and CDR2 YYNGEE.

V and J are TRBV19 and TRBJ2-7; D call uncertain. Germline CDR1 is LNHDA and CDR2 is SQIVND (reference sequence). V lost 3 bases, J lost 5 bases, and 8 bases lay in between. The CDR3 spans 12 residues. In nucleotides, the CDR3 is TGTGCCAGTAGTATTGGTGGCCACGAGCAGTACTTC. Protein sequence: CASSIGGHEQYF.

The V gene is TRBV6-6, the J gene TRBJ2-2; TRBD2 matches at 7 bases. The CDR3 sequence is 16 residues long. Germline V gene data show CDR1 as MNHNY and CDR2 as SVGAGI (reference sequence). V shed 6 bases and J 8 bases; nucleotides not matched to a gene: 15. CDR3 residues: CASRVGAGATAGELFF. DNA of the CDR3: TGTGCCAGCAGGGTCGGTGCGGGAGCGACGGCGGGGGAGCTGTTTTTT.

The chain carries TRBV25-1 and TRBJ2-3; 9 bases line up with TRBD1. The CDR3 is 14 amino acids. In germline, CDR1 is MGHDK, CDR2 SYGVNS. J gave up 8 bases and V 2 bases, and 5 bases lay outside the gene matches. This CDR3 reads CASSEGQGWATQYF. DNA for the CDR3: TGTGCCAGCAGTGAAGGACAGGGGTGGGCTACGCAGTATTTT.

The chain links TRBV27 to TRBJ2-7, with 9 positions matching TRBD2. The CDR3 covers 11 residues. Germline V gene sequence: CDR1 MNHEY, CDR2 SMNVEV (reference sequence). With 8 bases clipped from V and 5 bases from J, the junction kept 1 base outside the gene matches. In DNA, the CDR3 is TGTGCCAGCGGGACTAGCAACGAGCAGTACTTC. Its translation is CASGTSNEQYF.

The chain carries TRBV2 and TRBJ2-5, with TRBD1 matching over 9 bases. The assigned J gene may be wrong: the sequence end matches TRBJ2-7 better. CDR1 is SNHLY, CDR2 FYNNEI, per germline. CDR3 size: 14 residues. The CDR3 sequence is CASSSQGATYEQYF. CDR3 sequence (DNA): TGTGCCAGCAGTTCACAGGGGGCTACCTACGAGCAGTACTTC.

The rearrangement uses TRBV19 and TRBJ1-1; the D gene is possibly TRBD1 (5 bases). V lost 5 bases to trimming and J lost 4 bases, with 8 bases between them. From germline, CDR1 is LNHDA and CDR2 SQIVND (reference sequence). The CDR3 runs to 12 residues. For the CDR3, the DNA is TGTGCCAGTAGTTTCAGGGTCACTGAAGCTTTCTTT. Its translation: CASSFRVTEAFF.

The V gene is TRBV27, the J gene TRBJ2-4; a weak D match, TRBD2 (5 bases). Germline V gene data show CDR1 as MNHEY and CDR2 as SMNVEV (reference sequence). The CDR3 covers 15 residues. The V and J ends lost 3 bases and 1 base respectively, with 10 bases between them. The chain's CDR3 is CASSFGSLAKNIQYF. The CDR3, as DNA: TGTGCCAGCAGTTTTGGGAGTCTGGCCAAAAACATTCAGTACTTC.

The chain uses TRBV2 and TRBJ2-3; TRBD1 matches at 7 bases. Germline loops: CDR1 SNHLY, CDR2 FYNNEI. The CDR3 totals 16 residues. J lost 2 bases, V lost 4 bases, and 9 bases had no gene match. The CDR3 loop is CASSGFGQEHTDTQYF. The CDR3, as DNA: TGTGCCAGCAGTGGATTCGGACAGGAGCACACAGATACGCAGTATTTT.

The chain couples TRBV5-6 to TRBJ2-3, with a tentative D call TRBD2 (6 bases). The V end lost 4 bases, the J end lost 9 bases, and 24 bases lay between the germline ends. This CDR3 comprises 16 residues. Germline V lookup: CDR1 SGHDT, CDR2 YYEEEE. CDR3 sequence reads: CASSLYGGNPSGTQYF. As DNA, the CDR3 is TGTGCCAGCAGCCTCTACGGCGGGAATCCCTCGGGGACGCAGTATTTT. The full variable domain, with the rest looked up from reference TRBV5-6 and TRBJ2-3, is DAGVTQSPTHLIKTRGQQVTLRCSPKSGHDTVSWYQQALGQGPQFIFQYYEEEERQRGNFPDRFSGHQFPNYSSELNVNALLLGDSALYLCASSLYGGNPSGTQYFGPGTRLTVL.